This T cell receptor beta chain was documented in a study of blood T cell repertoires in COVID-19. Study summary: The samples span acute and convalescent COVID-19 from the United States, Italy and Spain.

There are 14 residues in the CDR3. Sequenced by immunoSEQ multiplex PCR; TCRdb stores in-frame clones only, minus some. This sample has about 38,000 clones; around 89% occur once, and the top ten carry approximately 26%. Material: peripheral blood. The clonotype was recovered from a man between 60 and 75 years old with active or convalescent COVID-19. V usage is TRBV21-1 and J usage is TRBJ2-3; TRBD2 was called by the table and not checked on the DNA. TRBV21-1 is noted as a pseudogene. CDR3 sequence (DNA): TGTGCCAGCCTCCGGCAGGGACTGCCAGATACGCAGTATTTT. This translates into CASLRQGLPDTQYF.